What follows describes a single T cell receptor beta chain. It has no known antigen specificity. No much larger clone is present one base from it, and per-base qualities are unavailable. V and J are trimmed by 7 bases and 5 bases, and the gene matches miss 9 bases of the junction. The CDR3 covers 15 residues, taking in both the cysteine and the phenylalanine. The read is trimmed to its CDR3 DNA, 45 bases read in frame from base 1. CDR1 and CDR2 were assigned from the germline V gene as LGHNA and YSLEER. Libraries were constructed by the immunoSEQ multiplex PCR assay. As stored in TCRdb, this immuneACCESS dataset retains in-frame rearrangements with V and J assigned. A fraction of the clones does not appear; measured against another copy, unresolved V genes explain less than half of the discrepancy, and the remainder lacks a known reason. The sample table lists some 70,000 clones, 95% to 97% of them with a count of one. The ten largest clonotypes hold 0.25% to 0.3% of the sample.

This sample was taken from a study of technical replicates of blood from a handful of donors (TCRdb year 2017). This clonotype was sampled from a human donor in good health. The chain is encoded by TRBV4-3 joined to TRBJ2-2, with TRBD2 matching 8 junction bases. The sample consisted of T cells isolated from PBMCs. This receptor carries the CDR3 CASTLGGVGTGELFF. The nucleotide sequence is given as TGCGCCAGCACACTCGGGGGGGTTGGGACCGGGGAGCTGTTTTTT.